Listed below are T cell receptor beta chains from one sample, sequenced in a study of cytomegalovirus exposure and HLA in healthy donors. The protocol was immunoSEQ multiplex PCR, while the TCRdb copy is restricted to in-frame clones and leaves out a portion. The sample records roughly 180,000 clones, roughly nine tenths being singletons. Sequencing was carried out using PBMCs. The source is a man aged 25 to 40 in good health and CMV-seropositive. Each CDR3 is given with its conserved first and last residue. Clone size is not always given. Where it is, it says once, few, many or a class for expanded clones.

j_gene | abundance | v_gene | CDR3aa
TRBJ2-1 | . | TRBV11-1 | CASSPGPPWEQFF
TRBJ2-2 | . | TRBV6-6 | CASMAGELFF
TRBJ2-6 | . | TRBV9 | CASSARGTGDSGANVLTF
TRBJ2-5 | . | TRBV4-1 | CASSHAGTVGETQYF
TRBJ2-4 | . | TRBV5-1 | CASSLVEGAPKNIQYF
TRBJ2-7 | . | TRBV5-6 | CASSLAPGAYEQYF
TRBJ2-7 | . | TRBV7-2 | CASSLERFGEQYF
TRBJ1-6 | few | TRBV2 | CASTRDKAESPLHF
TRBJ2-3 | once | TRBV13 | CASSSSGRAVDTQYF
TRBJ2-2 | . | TRBV25-1 | CASRGQGTNTGELFF
TRBJ2-7 | . | TRBV5-1 | CASSAGTGSAYEQYF
TRBJ2-3 | . | TRBV2 | CASNIPAGAEDTQYF
TRBJ2-3 | . | TRBV7-9 | CASSLGLSGTDTQYF
TRBJ2-7 | once | TRBV7-2 | CASSDIRISYEQYF
TRBJ2-7 | . | TRBV28 | CASSWDSSYEQYF
TRBJ1-6 | . | TRBV9 | CASSPGRENSPLHF
TRBJ2-7 | . | TRBV29-1 | CSVVRERVTAYEQYF
TRBJ2-7 | . | TRBV18 | CASSRTGESYEQYF
TRBJ2-4 | . | TRBV2 | CASREGPRVNIQYF
TRBJ2-7 | . | TRBV6-5 | CASSYQGAYEQYF
TRBJ1-1 | few | TRBV5-1 | CASSSSQGARVNTEAFF
TRBJ1-1 | . | TRBV14 | CASSQEGLSAFF
TRBJ1-5 | . | TRBV9 | CASSWDGVYNQPQHF
TRBJ2-3 | . | TRBV7-9 | CASSSSRTISTQYF
TRBJ2-3 | . | TRBV7-9 | CASSAGTDADTQYF
TRBJ2-7 | . | TRBV27 | CAGHLGQKVGDEQYF
TRBJ1-2 | . | TRBV18 | CASSPLSGQGDYGYTF
TRBJ1-1 | . | TRBV5-4 | CASSLGEDSLNTEAFF
TRBJ1-1 | . | TRBV7-8 | CASSIIRDRDNTEAFF
TRBJ2-1 | . | TRBV27 | CASSSRSEQFF
TRBJ1-5 | . | TRBV2 | CASRSGPAQPQHF
TRBJ1-5 | . | TRBV5-6 | CASSQNNQPQHF
TRBJ1-1 | . | TRBV27 | CASSLGPGGNTEAFF
TRBJ1-1 | . | TRBV7-2 | CASSTRTGARTEAFF
TRBJ1-1 | . | TRBV29-1 | CSVGGLVNTEAFF
TRBJ1-6 | . | TRBV4-1 | CASSQGDREAPLHF
TRBJ1-2 | . | TRBV7-2 | CASSLEGKPLGYTF
TRBJ2-5 | . | TRBV2 | CASSDLAGGQRETQYF
TRBJ1-2 | . | TRBV7-9 | CASSLGGGVGYTF
TRBJ1-3 | . | TRBV6-5 | CASSRDRGGNTIYF
TRBJ1-2 | . | TRBV27 | CASSPTGVSYGYTF
TRBJ1-3 | . | TRBV11-2 | CASSEQGRNTIYF
TRBJ2-7 | many | TRBV12-5 | CASGFEGAFYEQYF
TRBJ1-1 | . | TRBV7-2 | CASSLVPELGAFF
TRBJ1-1 | . | TRBV27 | CASSFVALSTFF
TRBJ2-7 | . | TRBV10-3 | CAISKVEITAYEQYF
TRBJ1-5 | . | TRBV27 | CASRRGVGNQPQHF
TRBJ2-5 | . | TRBV7-2 | CASSSGLAGEETQYF
TRBJ1-1 | once | TRBV19 | CASSIVGQGNTEAFF
TRBJ2-7 | . | TRBV6-1 | CASSKPGQGVWEQYF
TRBJ1-1 | few | TRBV7-6 | CASSRGVDTEAFF
TRBJ2-5 | . | TRBV4-1 | CASSQAAGGTQETQYF
TRBJ2-7 | . | TRBV9 | CASSAAEPYEQYF